The sequence of this T cell receptor (beta chain) was determined in a study of post-analysis software for immune sequencing data. The sample holds many counts of this clonotype. Its antigen remains unknown. A read error is possible here, since a much larger clone lies one base away. Germline V gene data show CDR1 as MRHNA and CDR2 as SNTAGT. The CDR3 has 13 residues. The study's findings and limits: Four to six TRBV segments were significantly more frequent in patients than in controls. TRBV5-6, TRBV5-1 and TRBV20-1 were among these segments. When compared against controls, multiple sclerosis patients showed significantly lower normalized Chao1 diversity.

TCR beta libraries were prepared from cDNA with unique molecular identifiers. A single record per CDR3 protein comes from TCRdb applying MiXCR to the PCR reads. The data show approximately 260,000 distinct CDR3 sequences, about 38% seen once. The clonotype was recovered from a girl aged 10-17 years with multiple sclerosis. Sequenced input: blood. The chain recombines TRBV6-4 with TRBJ2-2; D tentatively fits TRBD1 or TRBD2 (5 bases each). The CDR3 spells CASSAGNTGERFF. The CDR3 bases are TGTGCCAGCAGTGCAGGGAACACCGGGGAGCGGTTTTTT.